The sequence of this T cell receptor (beta chain) was determined in a study of regulatory T cells in long-lasting Graves disease. This clonotype has only a few counts. The antigen remains unidentified. Time point here: newly diagnosed GD, antithyroid drugs for less than 3 months. Construction of the TCR library relied on RNA isolated from PBMCs. A volume of 9 to 9.5 milliliters of peripheral blood was collected in EDTA tubes. Libraries of TCR beta came from iRepertoire HTBI primers plus Arm-PCR of CDR3 regions. TCRdb recomputed calls from the multiplex PCR reads with MiXCR, one row per CDR3 protein. The sample includes approximately 490,000 distinct CDR3 sequences, about 17% of them seen just once. The study's findings and limits: Rather than thyroid tissue, only peripheral blood underwent study.

The germline V and J ends were trimmed by 2 bases and 5 bases, with 19 bases remaining between them. The germline gives CDR1 MNHEY, CDR2 SVGEGT. CDR3 size: 17 residues. These data were likewise used in another study, on T cells in Graves' hyperthyroidism and ophthalmopathy.

This sample comprised peripheral blood mononuclear cells (PBMCs), obtained at new diagnosis, from a patient treated with antithyroid drugs. The chain couples TRBV6-2 or TRBV6-3 to TRBJ2-1; the D is unclear. The source is a man in his forties with Graves disease. CDR3 residues: CASSYGNPATPHNEQFF. The CDR3 region has the DNA TGTGCCAGCAGTTACGGAAACCCAGCTACTCCGCACAATGAGCAGTTCTTC.